This entry is about one TCR beta chain. The data originate from a study of blood T cells in healthy people across ages. For the second PCR, which ran for roughly 7 to 11 cycles, a sample-barcoded 5' primer and a J-beta primer mix were used. TCRdb reanalysed the 5' RACE reads using MiXCR and keeps one entry per CDR3 protein. This sample yields some 1.4 million distinct CDR3 sequences, of which 35% to 45% are seen a single time; 7% to 9% belongs to the top ten. Germline-derived CDR1 and CDR2 are LGHDT and YNNKEL (reference sequence). This CDR3 is built from 13 residues. V dropped 5 bases and J dropped 10 bases, with 15 bases sitting between them.

This TCR was recovered from a woman between 18 and 30 years old in good health. The specimen sequenced was blood. The J gene is TRBJ2-1, the V gene TRBV3-1; D is ambiguous. In nucleotides, the CDR3 is TGTGCCAGCAGCTCGCAAAGCTCCTACGAGCAGTTCTTC. It encodes CASSSQSSYEQFF.